The clone carrying this T cell receptor (beta chain) was observed many times. The antigen is not known. The V gene lost 4 bases and the J gene lost 0 bases, with 13 bases spanning the gap. Germline V gene lookup returns CDR1 SGHTA and CDR2 FQGNSA. The CDR3 has 15 residues. The data were taken from a study of T cells in Graves' hyperthyroidism and ophthalmopathy. Overall study context: Peripheral blood was obtained at initial diagnosis, preceding any treatment.

Findings and caveats of the study: In blood, most of the thyroid clonotypes expanded above 0.001 were also present. Ophthalmopathy and stable hyperthyroidism were separated by a 13 V-J model.

Amplification yielded TCR beta CDR3 regions, with RNA transcripts as the source. The HTBI primer set served for first-round RT-PCR of the TCR CDR3. TCRdb ran MiXCR on the multiplex PCR reads and lists one entry per CDR3 protein. The sample contains 500,000 or so distinct CDR3 sequences, roughly 18% of which appear only once. Thyroid ultrasound and orbital computed tomography, with clinical symptoms and serum thyroxine and TRAb, informed diagnoses. Input material: blood. The chain links TRBV7-2 to TRBJ2-7; TRBD1 or TRBD2 may be the D gene (5 bases each). The clonotype was recovered from a young woman with Graves' ophthalmopathy. This CDR3 is CASSSTLGTSYEQYF. The CDR3 nucleotides read TGTGCCAGCAGCTCTACCCTCGGGACCTCCTACGAGCAGTACTTC.